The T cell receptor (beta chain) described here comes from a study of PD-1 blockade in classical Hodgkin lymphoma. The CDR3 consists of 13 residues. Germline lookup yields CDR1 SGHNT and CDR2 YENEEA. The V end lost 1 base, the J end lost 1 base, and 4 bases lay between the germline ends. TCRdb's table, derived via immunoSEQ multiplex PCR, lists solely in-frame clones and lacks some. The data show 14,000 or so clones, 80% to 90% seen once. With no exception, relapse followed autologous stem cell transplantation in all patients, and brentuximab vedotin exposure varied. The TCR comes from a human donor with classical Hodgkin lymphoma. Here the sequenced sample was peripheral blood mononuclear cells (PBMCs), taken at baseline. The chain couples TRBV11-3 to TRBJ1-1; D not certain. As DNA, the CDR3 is TGTGCCAGCAGCTTAGTGGGGAACACTGAAGCTTTCTTT. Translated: CASSLVGNTEAFF.